This T cell receptor beta chain came from a study of PD-L1 blockade in urothelial cancer. The repertoire was sequenced with immunoSEQ multiplex PCR; TCRdb's copy has only in-frame clones and lacks some. Found here are about 39,000 clones, roughly 80% of them singletons; the top ten hold roughly a tenth. The time point was: peripheral blood 6 weeks after treatment start. Germline V CDR1 and CDR2: SQVTM, ANQGSEA. Trimming shortened V by 7 bases and J by 8 bases, and 14 bases separated the two germline ends. This CDR3 spans 11 amino acids. Sequences were derived from PBMCs, sampled around atezolizumab (anti-PD-L1) treatment. The TCR sequence derives from a man in his forties with urothelial cancer. The chain employs TRBV29-1 and TRBJ1-1; TRBD1 is a possible D gene (5 bases). The chain's CDR3 is CSGVGDLEAFF. The CDR3, as DNA: TGCAGCGGCGTAGGGGATTTGGAAGCTTTCTTT.